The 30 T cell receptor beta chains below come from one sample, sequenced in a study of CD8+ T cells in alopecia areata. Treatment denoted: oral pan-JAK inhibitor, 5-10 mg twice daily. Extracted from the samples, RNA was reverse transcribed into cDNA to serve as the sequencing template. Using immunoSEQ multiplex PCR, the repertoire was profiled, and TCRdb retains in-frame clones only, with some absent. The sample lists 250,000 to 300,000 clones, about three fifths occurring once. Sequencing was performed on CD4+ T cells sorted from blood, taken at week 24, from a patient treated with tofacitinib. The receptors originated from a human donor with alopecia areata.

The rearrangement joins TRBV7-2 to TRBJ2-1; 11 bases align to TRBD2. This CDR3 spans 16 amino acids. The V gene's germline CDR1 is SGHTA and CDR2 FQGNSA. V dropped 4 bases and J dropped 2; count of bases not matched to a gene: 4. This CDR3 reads CASSSNSGGAYNEQFF. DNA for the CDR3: TGTGCCAGCAGCTCCAATAGCGGGGGGGCCTACAATGAGCAGTTCTTC.

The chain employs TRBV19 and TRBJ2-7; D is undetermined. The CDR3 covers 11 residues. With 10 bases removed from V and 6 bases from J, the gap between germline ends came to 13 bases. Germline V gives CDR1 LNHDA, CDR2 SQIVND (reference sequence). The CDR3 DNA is TGTGCCACCCCCCCTACCGGCGAGCAGTACTTC. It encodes CATPPTGEQYF.

CDR3 sequence reads: CASSVAEVYNEQFF. CDR3 nucleotides: TGCGCCAGCAGTGTGGCGGAGGTCTACAATGAGCAGTTCTTC. This chain links TRBV5-1 with TRBJ2-1; perhaps TRBD2 as D (5 bases). The germline V gene encodes CDR1 SGHRS and CDR2 YFSETQ. This CDR3 is 14 amino acids long. V was shortened by 5 bases and J by 3 bases, with 12 bases between the two germline ends.

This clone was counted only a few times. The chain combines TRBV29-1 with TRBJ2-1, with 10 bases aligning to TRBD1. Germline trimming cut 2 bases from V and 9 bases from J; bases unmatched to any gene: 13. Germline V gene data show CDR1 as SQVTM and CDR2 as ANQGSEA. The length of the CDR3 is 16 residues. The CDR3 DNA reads TGCAGCGTTGAAAGGGGACAGGGGATTAATAGGGGTGAGCAGTTCTTC. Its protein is CSVERGQGINRGEQFF.

The CDR3 sequence: CASSQALPRVQHF. Written as DNA, the CDR3 is TGCGCCAGCAGCCAAGCCCTTCCCCGGGTTCAGCATTTT. The chain is built from TRBV4-3 and TRBJ1-5, with D unclear. V lost 1 base and J 13 bases, leaving 14 bases between the germline ends. The CDR3 has 13 amino acids. In germline, CDR1 is LGHNA, CDR2 YSLEER.

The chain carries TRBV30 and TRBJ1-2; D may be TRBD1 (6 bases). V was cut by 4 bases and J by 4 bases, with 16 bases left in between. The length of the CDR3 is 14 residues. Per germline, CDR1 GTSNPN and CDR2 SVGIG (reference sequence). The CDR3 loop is CAWTTGRLVYGYTF. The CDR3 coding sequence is TGTGCCTGGACTACAGGGAGGTTGGTCTATGGCTACACCTTC. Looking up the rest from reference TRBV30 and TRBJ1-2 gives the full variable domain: SQTIHQWPATLVQPVGSPLSLECTVEGTSNPNLYWYRQAAGRGLQLLFYSVGIGQISSEVPQNLSASRPQDRQFILSSKKLLLSDSGFYLCAWTTGRLVYGYTFGSGTRLTVV.

The CDR3 coding sequence is TGTGCCAGCAGCTTACAGGGGGAGCTGTTTTTT. Encoded protein: CASSLQGELFF. V is TRBV5-4 and J is TRBJ2-2; D is unclear. Looked up from germline, CDR1 is SGHNT and CDR2 is YYREEE (reference sequence). Trimming removed 2 bases from V and 8 bases from J, with 4 bases in between. The CDR3 extends over 11 amino acids.

The CDR3 here is CASSLLRGGAYEQYF. The CDR3 DNA is TGTGCCAGCAGTTTACTACGCGGGGGGGCATACGAGCAGTACTTC. The rearrangement links TRBV27 to TRBJ2-7; 9 bases align to TRBD2. The J segment lost 4 bases and the V segment lost 2 bases, leaving 6 bases of the junction unmatched. CDR3 length: 15 amino acids. Germline CDR1 reads MNHEY; CDR2 reads SMNVEV (reference sequence).

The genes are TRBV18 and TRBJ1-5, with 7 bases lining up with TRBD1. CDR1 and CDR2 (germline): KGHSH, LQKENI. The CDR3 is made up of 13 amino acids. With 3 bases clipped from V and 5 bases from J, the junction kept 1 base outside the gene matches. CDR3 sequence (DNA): TGTGCCAGCTCACCCGGACAGGATCAGCCCCAGCATTTT. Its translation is CASSPGQDQPQHF.

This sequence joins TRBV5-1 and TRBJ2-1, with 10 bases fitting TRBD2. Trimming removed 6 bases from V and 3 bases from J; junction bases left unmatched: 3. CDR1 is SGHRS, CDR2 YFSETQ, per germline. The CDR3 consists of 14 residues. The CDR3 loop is CASTSSGGYNEQFF. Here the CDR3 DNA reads TGCGCCAGCACTTCTAGCGGGGGCTACAATGAGCAGTTCTTC. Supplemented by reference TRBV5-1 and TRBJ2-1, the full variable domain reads KAGVTQTPRYLIKTRGQQVTLSCSPISGHRSVSWYQQTPGQGLQFLFEYFSETQRNKGNFPGRFSGRQFSNSRSEMNVSTLELGDSALYLCASTSSGGYNEQFFGPGTRLTVL.

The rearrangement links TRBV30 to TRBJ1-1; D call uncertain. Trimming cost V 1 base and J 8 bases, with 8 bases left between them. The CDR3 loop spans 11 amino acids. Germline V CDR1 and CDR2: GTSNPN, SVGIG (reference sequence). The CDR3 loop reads CAWSDRLEAFF. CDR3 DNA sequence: TGTGCCTGGAGTGACCGGCTAGAAGCTTTCTTT.

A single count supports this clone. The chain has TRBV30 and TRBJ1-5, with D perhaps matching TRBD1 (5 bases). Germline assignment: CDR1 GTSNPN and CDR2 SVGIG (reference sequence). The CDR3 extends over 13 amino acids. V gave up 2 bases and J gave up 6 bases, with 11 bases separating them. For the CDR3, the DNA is TGTGCCTGGAGTACCGAAGGGGTTCAGCCCCAGCATTTT. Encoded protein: CAWSTEGVQPQHF.

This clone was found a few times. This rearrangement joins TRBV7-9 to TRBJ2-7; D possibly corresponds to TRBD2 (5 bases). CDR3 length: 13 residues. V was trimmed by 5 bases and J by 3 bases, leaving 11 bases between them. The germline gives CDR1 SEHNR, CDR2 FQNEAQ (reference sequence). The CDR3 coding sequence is TGTGCCAGCAGCCAAGTTCGGGGCTACGAGCAGTACTTC. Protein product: CASSQVRGYEQYF.

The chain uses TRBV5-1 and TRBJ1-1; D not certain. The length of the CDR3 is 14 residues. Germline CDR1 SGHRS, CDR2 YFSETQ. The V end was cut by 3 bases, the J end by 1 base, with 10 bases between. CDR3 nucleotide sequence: TGCGCCAGCAGCTCCAAGGACGGGAACACTGAAGCTTTCTTT. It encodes CASSSKDGNTEAFF.

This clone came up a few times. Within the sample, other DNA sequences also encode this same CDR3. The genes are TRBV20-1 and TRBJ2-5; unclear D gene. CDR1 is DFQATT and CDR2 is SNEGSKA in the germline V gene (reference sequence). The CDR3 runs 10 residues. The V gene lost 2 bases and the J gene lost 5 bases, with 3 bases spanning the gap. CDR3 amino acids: CSARLETQYF. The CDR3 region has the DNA TGCAGTGCTAGATTGGAGACCCAGTACTTC.

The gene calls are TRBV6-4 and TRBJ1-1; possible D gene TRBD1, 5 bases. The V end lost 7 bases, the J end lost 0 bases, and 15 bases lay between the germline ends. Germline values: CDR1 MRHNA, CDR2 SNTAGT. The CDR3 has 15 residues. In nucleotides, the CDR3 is TGTGCCAGCATCATCCGGGCAGGGATGAACACTGAAGCTTTCTTT. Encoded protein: CASIIRAGMNTEAFF.

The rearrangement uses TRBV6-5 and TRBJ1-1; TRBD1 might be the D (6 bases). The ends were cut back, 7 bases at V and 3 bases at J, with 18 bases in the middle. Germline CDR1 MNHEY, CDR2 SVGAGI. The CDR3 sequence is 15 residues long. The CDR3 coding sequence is TGTGCCAGCAACTATCCCGGGGGCGGACACACTGAAGCTTTCTTT. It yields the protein CASNYPGGGHTEAFF.

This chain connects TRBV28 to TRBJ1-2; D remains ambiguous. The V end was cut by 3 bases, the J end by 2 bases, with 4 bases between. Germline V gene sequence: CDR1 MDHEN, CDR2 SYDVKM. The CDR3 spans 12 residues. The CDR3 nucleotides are TGTGCCAGCAGTTTCCAGAACTATGGCTACACCTTC. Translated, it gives CASSFQNYGYTF.

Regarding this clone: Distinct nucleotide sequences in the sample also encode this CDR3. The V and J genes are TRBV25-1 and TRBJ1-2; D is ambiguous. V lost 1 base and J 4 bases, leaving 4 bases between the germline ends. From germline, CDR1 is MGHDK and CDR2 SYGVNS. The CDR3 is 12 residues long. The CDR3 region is CASSESGYGYTF. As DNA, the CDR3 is TGTGCCAGCAGTGAATCGGGCTATGGCTACACCTTC.

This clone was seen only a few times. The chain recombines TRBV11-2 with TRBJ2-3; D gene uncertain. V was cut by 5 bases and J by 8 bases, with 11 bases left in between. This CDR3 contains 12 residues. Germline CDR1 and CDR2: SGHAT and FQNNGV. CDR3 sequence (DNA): TGTGCCAGCAGCCCTCTCAGTGGTACGCAGTATTTT. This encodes CASSPLSGTQYF.

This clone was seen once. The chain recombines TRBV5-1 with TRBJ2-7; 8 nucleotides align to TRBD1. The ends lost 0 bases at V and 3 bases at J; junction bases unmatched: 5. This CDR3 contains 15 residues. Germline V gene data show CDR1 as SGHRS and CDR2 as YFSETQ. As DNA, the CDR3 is TGCGCCAGCAGCTTGGCTTTTGGACAGGGCTACGAGCAGTACTTC. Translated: CASSLAFGQGYEQYF. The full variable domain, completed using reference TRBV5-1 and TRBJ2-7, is KAGVTQTPRYLIKTRGQQVTLSCSPISGHRSVSWYQQTPGQGLQFLFEYFSETQRNKGNFPGRFSGRQFSNSRSEMNVSTLELGDSALYLCASSLAFGQGYEQYFGPGTRLTVT.

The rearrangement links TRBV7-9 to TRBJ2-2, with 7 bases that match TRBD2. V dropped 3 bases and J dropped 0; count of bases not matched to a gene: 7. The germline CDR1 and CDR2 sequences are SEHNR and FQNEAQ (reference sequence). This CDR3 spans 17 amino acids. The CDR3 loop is CASSFPGSGANTGELFF. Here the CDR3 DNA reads TGTGCCAGCAGCTTCCCGGGGAGCGGGGCGAACACCGGGGAGCTGTTTTTT.

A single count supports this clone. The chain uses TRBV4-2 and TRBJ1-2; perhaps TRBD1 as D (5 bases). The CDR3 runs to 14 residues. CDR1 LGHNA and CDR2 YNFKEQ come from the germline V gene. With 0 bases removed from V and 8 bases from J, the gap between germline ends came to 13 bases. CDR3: CASSQEPGTSGYTF. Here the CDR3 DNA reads TGTGCCAGCAGCCAAGAACCGGGGACCTCAGGCTACACCTTC.

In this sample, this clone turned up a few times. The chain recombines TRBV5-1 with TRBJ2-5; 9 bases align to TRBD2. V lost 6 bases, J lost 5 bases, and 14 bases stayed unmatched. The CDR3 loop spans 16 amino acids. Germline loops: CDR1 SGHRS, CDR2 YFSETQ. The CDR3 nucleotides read TGCGCCAGCACCCTTGGTCCCAGCGGGGGGATGGAGACCCAGTACTTC. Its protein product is CASTLGPSGGMETQYF.

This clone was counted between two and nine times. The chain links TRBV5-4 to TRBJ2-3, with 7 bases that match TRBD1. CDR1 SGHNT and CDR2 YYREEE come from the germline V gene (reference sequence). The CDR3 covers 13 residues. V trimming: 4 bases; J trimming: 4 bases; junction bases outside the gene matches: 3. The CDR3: CASSADRSDTQYF. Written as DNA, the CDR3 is TGTGCCAGCAGCGCGGACAGGTCAGATACGCAGTATTTT.

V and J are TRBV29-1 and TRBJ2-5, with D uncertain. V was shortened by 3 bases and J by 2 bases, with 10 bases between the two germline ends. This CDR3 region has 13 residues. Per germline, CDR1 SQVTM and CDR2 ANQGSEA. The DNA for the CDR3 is TGCAGCGTTGATGGGCCAGCACAAGAGACCCAGTACTTC. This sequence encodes CSVDGPAQETQYF.

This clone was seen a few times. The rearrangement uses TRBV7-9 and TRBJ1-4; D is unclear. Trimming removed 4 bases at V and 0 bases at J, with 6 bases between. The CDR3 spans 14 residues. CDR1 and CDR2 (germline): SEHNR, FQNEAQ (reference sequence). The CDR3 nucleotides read TGTGCCAGCAGCTCTCTTGCAACTAATGAAAAACTGTTTTTT. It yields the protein CASSSLATNEKLFF. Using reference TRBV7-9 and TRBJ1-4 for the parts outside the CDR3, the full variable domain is DTGVSQNPRHKITKRGQNVTFRCDPISEHNRLYWYRQTLGQGPEFLTYFQNEAQLEKSRLLSDRFSAERPKGSFSTLEIQRTEQGDSAMYLCASSSLATNEKLFFGSGTQLSVL.

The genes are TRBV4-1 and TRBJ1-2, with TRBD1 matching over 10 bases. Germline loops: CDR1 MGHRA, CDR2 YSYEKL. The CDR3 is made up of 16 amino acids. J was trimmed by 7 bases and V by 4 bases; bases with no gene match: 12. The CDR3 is CASSPTGQGQSGGYTF. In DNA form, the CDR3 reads TGCGCCAGCAGCCCAACGGGACAGGGGCAATCGGGTGGCTACACCTTC.

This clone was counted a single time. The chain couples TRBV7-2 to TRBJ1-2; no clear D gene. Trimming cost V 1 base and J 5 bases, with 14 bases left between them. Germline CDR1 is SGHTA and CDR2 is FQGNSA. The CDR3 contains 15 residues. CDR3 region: CASSLVIPRRYGYTF. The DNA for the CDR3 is TGTGCCAGCAGCTTAGTGATTCCGAGGAGGTATGGCTACACCTTC.

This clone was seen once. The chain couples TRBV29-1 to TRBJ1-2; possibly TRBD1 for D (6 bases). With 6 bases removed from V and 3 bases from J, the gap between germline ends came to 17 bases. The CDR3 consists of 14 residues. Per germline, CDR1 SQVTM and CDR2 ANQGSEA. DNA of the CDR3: TGCAGCGTCACCCACAGGGTGGCCGACTATGGCTACACCTTC. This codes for CSVTHRVADYGYTF.